This TCR beta chain is from a study of glioma-infiltrating T cells. Using RNA template, CDR3s of TCR alpha and beta were amplified with iRepertoire arm-PCR. TCRdb used MiXCR to reprocess the multiplex PCR reads, holding one entry per CDR3 protein. The sample shows 110,000 or so distinct CDR3 sequences, 25% to 30% of them seen only once. This clonotype was found a few times. Between the trimmed V and J ends, which lost 0 bases and 2 bases, there was a span of 13 bases. This CDR3 has 16 amino acids. Germline V gene sequence: CDR1 SGHDN, CDR2 FVKESK. The receptor's source is a human donor with low-grade glioma or glioblastoma, undergoing nonglioma brain surgery, or in good health (not recorded which). Sequencing was performed on glioma tissue, nonneoplastic brain tissue, or PBMCs (not recorded which). The V and J genes are TRBV14 and TRBJ2-5; D unclear. The CDR3 region has the DNA TGTGCCAGCAGCCAAGACTTCCCAGGTTGGCAAGAGACCCAGTACTTC. Amino acid sequence: CASSQDFPGWQETQYF.